This T cell receptor (beta chain) emerged from a study of T-cell memory formation after mild COVID-19. Study results and caveats: Clones that shrank (day 15 to 85) were balanced CD4/CD8, whereas later expanders leaned CD4+. Researchers found some responding clones in pre-infection memory, a sign that cross-reactive memory joined.

5'RACE primed from the constant segment yielded TCR alpha and TCR beta cDNA libraries bearing sample barcodes and UMIs. TCRdb re-analysed the 5' RACE reads in MiXCR, keeping a single row per CDR3 protein. The repertoire has approximately 450,000 distinct CDR3 sequences, roughly 18% of them found once; the top ten carry 9% to 15%. In the case of this clonotype: What it binds is unknown.

Germline V gene lookup returns CDR1 SGHAT and CDR2 FQDESV (reference sequence). There are 15 residues in the CDR3. Between the trimmed V and J ends, which lost 5 bases and 4 bases, there was a span of 15 bases. Sequenced input: PBMCs or a T cell subset sorted from them (not recorded which). This TCR came from an adult woman who had mild COVID-19 (a few samples of this study predate the infection). Cell type and time point are not known. The chain is built from TRBV11-1 and TRBJ2-1, with a possible D match to TRBD2 (5 bases). The CDR3 coding sequence is TGTGCCAGCAGCATACTATCCGGGGTGTACAATGAGCAGTTCTTC. Protein product: CASSILSGVYNEQFF.